This entry concerns a single T cell receptor (beta chain). Source study methods: From reference gene primer amplification, estimates of nucleated cell counts were derived. Repertoires were generated with immunoSEQ multiplex PCR, while TCRdb's copy carries only in-frame clones and drops some. The DNA was the basis for D and trimming; V, J and clone size are from that table. The table has roughly 68,000 clones, around 90% seen once; the top ten hold 6.6%. Germline V gene sequence: CDR1 MNHEY, CDR2 SVGAGI. V shed 6 bases and J shed 0 bases, with 9 bases lying between them. This CDR3 contains 14 residues. The data stem from a study of blood T cell repertoires in COVID-19. Study summary: The samples span acute and convalescent COVID-19 from the United States, Italy and Spain. In each case, the material was cDNA or gDNA derived from T cells, B-cell-depleted T cells, or PBMCs.

The V call is TRBV6-5, the J call TRBJ1-5, with no clear D. Sequencing input: peripheral blood. The source is a man aged 45-65 years with active COVID-19. The CDR3 is CASSLGPSNQPQHF. In nucleotides, the CDR3 is TGTGCCAGCAGCCTGGGCCCTAGCAATCAGCCCCAGCATTTT.